The 20 T cell receptor beta chains in this list originate from one sample, sequenced in a study of blood T cells in healthy people across ages. The use of a sample-barcoded 5' primer and a J-beta primer mix characterized a second PCR of about 6 to 12 cycles. TCRdb re-analysed the 5' RACE reads in MiXCR, keeping a single row per CDR3 protein. The sample contains 650,000 to 800,000 distinct CDR3 sequences, approximately 52% of which appear only once. The sample taken for sequencing was blood. The receptors stem from a woman older than 75 in good health.

Ten or more counts support this clonotype. This rearrangement joins TRBV27 to TRBJ1-6, with 7 bases that match TRBD1. This CDR3 is built from 18 residues. Germline V gene data show CDR1 as MNHEY and CDR2 as SMNVEV (reference sequence). V was clipped by 4 bases and J by 3 bases; unmatched bases: 12. CDR3 region: CASSSWQGVGVYNSPLHF. CDR3 DNA: TGTGCCAGCAGTTCTTGGCAGGGGGTTGGAGTCTATAATTCACCCCTCCACTTT.

DNA for the CDR3: TGTGCCAGCAGCTTAGGCCCGGGGGCATTAGCGAGGGACAATGAGCAGTACTTC. Its translation: CASSLGPGALARDNEQYF. The J gene is TRBJ2-5, the V gene TRBV7-9; D could derive from TRBD1 or TRBD2 (6 bases each). The V and J ends lost 1 base and 11 bases respectively, with 29 bases between them. This CDR3 spans 18 amino acids. The germline CDR1 and CDR2 sequences are SEHNR and FQNEAQ (reference sequence).

This chain uses TRBV7-2 with TRBJ2-1; D not resolved. The CDR3 spans 13 residues. Trimming stripped 4 bases from V and 8 bases from J, with 12 bases between. Germline CDR1 reads SGHTA; CDR2 reads FQGNSA. CDR3 amino acids: CASSSHLADEQFF. The CDR3 nucleotides read TGTGCCAGCAGCTCTCACCTCGCGGATGAGCAGTTCTTC.

This clonotype was detected many times. The rearrangement joins TRBV20-1 to TRBJ2-7, with D possibly being TRBD1 (6 bases). CDR1 DFQATT and CDR2 SNEGSKA come from the germline V gene (reference sequence). Trimming stripped 3 bases from V and 3 bases from J, with 15 bases between. The CDR3 is 14 amino acids. CDR3 nucleotide sequence: TGCAGTGCTAGGGAAACAGGGATTGACTACGAGCAGTACTTC. This sequence encodes CSARETGIDYEQYF.

This sequence joins TRBV7-2 and TRBJ1-2, with 7 bases fitting TRBD1. J was trimmed by 5 bases and V by 2 bases; bases with no gene match: 8. CDR1 SGHTA and CDR2 FQGNSA come from the germline V gene. CDR3 length equals 15 residues. The CDR3 DNA reads as TGTGCCAGCAGCTTAATGATAGGGGGCCAATATGGCTACACCTTC. Protein product: CASSLMIGGQYGYTF. Variable domain in full (rest from reference TRBV7-2 and TRBJ1-2): GAGVSQSPSNKVTEKGKDVELRCDPISGHTALYWYRQSLGQGLEFLIYFQGNSAPDKSGLPSDRFSAERTGGSVSTLTIQRTQQEDSAVYLCASSLMIGGQYGYTFGSGTRLTVV.

This clonotype appeared a few times. The rearrangement uses TRBV7-2 and TRBJ2-4; 8 positions agree with TRBD1. The end of the DNA is better explained by TRBJ2-7, so the J call may be wrong. Germline values: CDR1 SGHTA, CDR2 FQGNSA. CDR3 length equals 15 residues. Here the CDR3 DNA reads TGTGCCAGCAGCTTAGGTGGACAGGGTAGCTACGAGCAGTACTTC. It specifies CASSLGGQGSYEQYF.

This clonotype was recorded only once. The J gene is TRBJ2-1, the V gene TRBV12-3 or TRBV12-4, with 11 bases fitting TRBD2. The CDR3 is made up of 16 amino acids. V shed 5 bases and J 7 bases; nucleotides not matched to a gene: 10. CDR3 DNA: TGTGCCAGCAGTGCAACGACTAGCGGGACTACAAATGAGCAGTTCTTC. Translating gives CASSATTSGTTNEQFF.

Comment on this clonotype: A much larger clone is a single base away; this may be a read error. This chain links TRBV10-3 with TRBJ2-7; D remains unclear. Germline V gene data show CDR1 as ENHRY and CDR2 as SYGVKD. The CDR3 has 12 residues. Trimming removed 4 bases at V and 2 bases at J, with 6 bases between. The chain's CDR3 is CAISASTYEQYF. For the CDR3, the DNA is TGTGCCATCAGTGCTAGTACCTACGAGCAGTACTTC.

In its sample, this clonotype was seen a few times. The chain uses TRBV27 and TRBJ2-4, with D unresolved. CDR3 length equals 11 residues. Germline values: CDR1 MNHEY, CDR2 SMNVEV (reference sequence). The V gene lost 3 bases and the J gene lost 5 bases, with 2 bases spanning the gap. The CDR3: CASSFQNIQYF. CDR3 DNA: TGTGCCAGCAGTTTCCAAAACATTCAGTACTTC.

Turning to this clonotype: This sequence may be a read error, since a much larger clone differs from it by one base. The CDR3 end shows no conserved phenylalanine or tryptophan, and so a read error is likely. The chain is built from TRBV20-1 and TRBJ2-7; TRBD1 or TRBD2 may be the D gene (5 bases each). The ends were cut back, 8 bases at V and 2 bases at J, with 22 bases in the middle. CDR1 and CDR2 (germline): DFQATT, SNEGSKA (reference sequence). The CDR3 has 15 residues. The CDR3 region is CSTKKRTGPTYEQYY. Here the CDR3 DNA reads TGCAGTACTAAAAAACGAACGGGACCCACCTACGAGCAGTACTAC.

V usage is TRBV12-3 or TRBV12-4 and J usage is TRBJ1-5; D is unclear. There are 15 residues in the CDR3. V was clipped by 6 bases and J by 6 bases, with 18 bases between them. CDR3 protein: CASRTGSPIAQPQHF. CDR3 sequence (DNA): TGTGCCAGCAGAACCGGGTCCCCAATAGCTCAGCCCCAGCATTTT.

This clonotype was found many times. The chain has TRBV29-1 and TRBJ2-2; D possibly corresponds to TRBD1 (6 bases). CDR1 and CDR2 (germline): SQVTM, ANQGSEA. The CDR3 is made up of 14 amino acids. The V end was cut by 4 bases, the J end by 4 bases, with 13 bases between. The CDR3 nucleotides are TGCAGCGTTGTACGAGGGGGTCGCACCGGGGAGCTGTTTTTT. Translated: CSVVRGGRTGELFF.

The gene calls are TRBV7-6 and TRBJ2-2; unclear D gene. This CDR3 has 12 amino acids. Trimming left V 2 bases short and J 5 bases short, with 3 bases between. Germline CDR1 SGHVS, CDR2 FNYEAQ. CDR3 in amino acids: CASSLTTGELFF. The CDR3 DNA reads TGTGCCAGCAGCTTAACGACCGGGGAGCTGTTTTTT.

The chain combines TRBV29-1 with TRBJ2-5; 7 bases match TRBD2. CDR3 length: 13 residues. Trimming at V came to 7 bases and at J to 2 bases, leaving 7 bases not matched to a gene. CDR1 is SQVTM and CDR2 is ANQGSEA in the germline V gene. The CDR3 DNA is TGCAGCGATTTAGCGGGCCGACAAGAGACCCAGTACTTC. Amino acid sequence: CSDLAGRQETQYF.

The chain joins TRBV7-9 to TRBJ1-3, with D tentatively TRBD1 (6 bases). V lost 5 bases to trimming and J lost 4 bases, with 12 bases between them. This CDR3 region has 14 residues. CDR1 and CDR2 from the germline V gene are SEHNR and FQNEAQ (reference sequence). DNA for the CDR3: TGTGCCAGCAGCGTCCCCGGGGGCGGAAACACCATATATTTT. Its protein product is CASSVPGGGNTIYF.

V gene TRBV20-1 combines with J gene TRBJ2-1; 10 bases line up with TRBD2. Matching the DNA end better, TRBJ2-7 makes the J call doubtful. The germline V gene encodes CDR1 DFQATT and CDR2 SNEGSKA (reference sequence). CDR3 length equals 14 residues. CDR3: CSAVPGLATDEQYF. CDR3 nucleotides: TGCAGTGCCGTCCCGGGACTAGCGACCGATGAGCAGTACTTC.

The table lists this clonotype with many counts. The chain links TRBV12-3 or TRBV12-4 to TRBJ2-4; weak D call: TRBD2 (7 bases). The V end lost 8 bases, the J end lost 7 bases, and 18 bases lay between the germline ends. This CDR3 region has 14 residues. The CDR3 nucleotides read TGTGCCAGCCGTGAGGCAGGGAGGGGGAACATTCAGTACTTC. It encodes CASREAGRGNIQYF.

The chain couples TRBV20-1 to TRBJ1-4; 7 bases map to TRBD1. This CDR3 is 14 amino acids long. V trimming: 6 bases; J trimming: 8 bases; junction bases outside the gene matches: 12. Germline V gene sequence: CDR1 DFQATT, CDR2 SNEGSKA (reference sequence). CDR3 in amino acids: CSAAPGTAVEKLFF. The CDR3 DNA is TGCAGTGCCGCACCCGGGACAGCGGTGGAAAAACTGTTTTTT.

The chain links TRBV20-1 to TRBJ2-1, with 9 bases identical to TRBD1. V was clipped by 6 bases and J by 1 base; unmatched bases: 4. The CDR3 extends over 14 amino acids. Germline-derived CDR1 and CDR2 are DFQATT and SNEGSKA (reference sequence). This CDR3 reads CSALTGGSYNEQFF. The CDR3 region has the DNA TGCAGTGCCTTGACAGGGGGGTCCTACAATGAGCAGTTCTTC.

This chain connects TRBV7-9 to TRBJ1-1; 8 bases map to TRBD1. CDR1 and CDR2 from the germline V gene are SEHNR and FQNEAQ (reference sequence). V shed 8 bases and J 3 bases; nucleotides not matched to a gene: 11. CDR3 length: 15 residues. The CDR3 DNA reads as TGTGCCAGCCGCACCCCCGGGACAGGCTACACTGAAGCTTTCTTT. Translation: CASRTPGTGYTEAFF.